This TCR beta chain was identified during a study of T-cell reconstitution after alpha-beta-depleted transplantation in children. Findings and caveats of the study: Reported findings indicate that, about two months after transplant, alpha-beta T cells came from several hundred expanded clones, which were derived from non-depleted graft cells. Newly produced T cells mostly provided counts and TCRbeta diversity after one year, as hyperexpanded clones declined. There were some patients whose high TCRbeta diversity at day 60 came from surviving recipient T cells and thymic progenitors.

Library preparation (for TCRbeta) was performed with unique molecular identifiers. A single record per CDR3 protein comes from TCRdb applying MiXCR to the PCR reads. There are hundreds of thousands of distinct CDR3 sequences in the sample; about an eighth occur only once, and 0.65% to 0.9% lies in the top ten. At least ten counts were recorded for this clonotype. Antigen: not known. V was pared by 3 bases and J by 7 bases, with 8 bases of the junction left unmatched. The CDR3 is 15 residues long. The chain links TRBV12-3 or TRBV12-4 to TRBJ2-2; TRBD2 agrees at 7 bases. The sample consisted of PBMCs, taken before TCRalphabeta/CD19-depleted stem cell transplant. The clonotype originates from a girl aged 2 to 10 with congenital amegakaryocytic thrombocytopenia, due to receive a stem cell transplant. CDR3 in amino acids: CASSLSLAVVGELFF. The CDR3 DNA reads as TGTGCCAGCAGTTTGTCGCTAGCGGTCGTCGGGGAGCTGTTTTTT.